Listed below are T cell receptor beta chains from one sample, sequenced in a study of CD8 T cells in ankylosing spondylitis. MiXCR, applied by TCRdb to the 5' RACE reads, yields one record per CDR3 protein. The sample carries more than 600,000 distinct CDR3 sequences, over 15% recorded once. The sample consisted of blood, either unsorted or a sorted T cell fraction (not recorded which). The receptors were sampled from a male donor with ankylosing spondylitis. Both conserved end residues are part of each CDR3. Fields, in order: J gene, V gene, D gene, CDR3 protein. A D gene is named only where the DNA matches it firmly.

j_gene: TRBJ1-1; v_gene: TRBV15; d_gene: TRBD1; CDR3aa: CATSRGDRAAFF
j_gene: TRBJ1-1; v_gene: TRBV20-1; d_gene: TRBD1; CDR3aa: CSALPGTVNTEAFF
j_gene: TRBJ2-3; v_gene: TRBV18; d_gene: TRBD2; CDR3aa: CASSPLREPDTQYF
j_gene: TRBJ1-1; v_gene: TRBV4-3; d_gene: -; CDR3aa: CASSQEGNRDSASPEAFF
j_gene: TRBJ1-1; v_gene: TRBV5-1; d_gene: -; CDR3aa: CASSLRALNTEAFF
j_gene: TRBJ1-6; v_gene: TRBV28; d_gene: -; CDR3aa: CASSLGSLRSPLHF
j_gene: TRBJ2-2; v_gene: TRBV15; d_gene: TRBD2; CDR3aa: CATSREGLATPGELFF
j_gene: TRBJ2-1; v_gene: TRBV29-1; d_gene: TRBD2; CDR3aa: CSVTGLAGGRAYNEQFF
j_gene: TRBJ2-1; v_gene: TRBV5-1; d_gene: -; CDR3aa: CASSLTTGHLYNEQFF
j_gene: TRBJ2-2; v_gene: TRBV12-3/TRBV12-4; d_gene: TRBD1; CDR3aa: CASSDRVGTGELFF
j_gene: TRBJ1-1; v_gene: TRBV12-3/TRBV12-4; d_gene: -; CDR3aa: CASNDHLALEAFF
j_gene: TRBJ2-7; v_gene: TRBV6-2/TRBV6-3; d_gene: TRBD2; CDR3aa: CASLRSGGSSYEQYF
j_gene: TRBJ2-7; v_gene: TRBV7-9; d_gene: TRBD1; CDR3aa: CASSLGRGPDYEQYF
j_gene: TRBJ1-3; v_gene: TRBV29-1; d_gene: TRBD1; CDR3aa: CSVTTGANTIYF
j_gene: TRBJ2-1; v_gene: TRBV12-3/TRBV12-4; d_gene: -; CDR3aa: CASSYTLSSVSSYNEQFF
j_gene: TRBJ1-2; v_gene: TRBV5-1; d_gene: -; CDR3aa: CASSLTPGPDYGYTF
j_gene: TRBJ2-6; v_gene: TRBV12-3/TRBV12-4; d_gene: -; CDR3aa: CASSLADLVANVLTF
j_gene: TRBJ2-1; v_gene: TRBV24-1; d_gene: -; CDR3aa: CATSDPALGHNEQFF
j_gene: TRBJ2-2; v_gene: TRBV4-1; d_gene: TRBD2; CDR3aa: CASSPRGSSGSVGELFF
j_gene: TRBJ2-3; v_gene: TRBV6-6; d_gene: -; CDR3aa: CASSGRQIDTQYF
j_gene: TRBJ2-7; v_gene: TRBV14; d_gene: TRBD1; CDR3aa: CASSPRGGQGAYEQYF
j_gene: TRBJ2-3; v_gene: TRBV24-1; d_gene: -; CDR3aa: CATSRGDTQYF
j_gene: TRBJ1-1; v_gene: TRBV5-1; d_gene: TRBD1; CDR3aa: CASSLARGESAEAFF
j_gene: TRBJ1-5; v_gene: TRBV25-1; d_gene: -; CDR3aa: CASSEQGGNQPQHF
j_gene: TRBJ2-7; v_gene: TRBV5-6; d_gene: -; CDR3aa: CASSLGNGNSYEQYF
j_gene: TRBJ2-1; v_gene: TRBV18; d_gene: TRBD1; CDR3aa: CASSPGTGTNEQFF
j_gene: TRBJ2-1; v_gene: TRBV27; d_gene: -; CDR3aa: CASSLIQQGNEQFF
j_gene: TRBJ2-1; v_gene: TRBV28; d_gene: -; CDR3aa: CASSKLIYNEQFF
j_gene: TRBJ2-1; v_gene: TRBV20-1; d_gene: TRBD1; CDR3aa: CSVPNQGANNEQFF
j_gene: TRBJ2-1; v_gene: TRBV7-2; d_gene: -; CDR3aa: CASSLAARTNNEQFF
j_gene: TRBJ2-3; v_gene: TRBV20-1; d_gene: TRBD2; CDR3aa: CSANRLAGSSTDTQYF
j_gene: TRBJ1-4; v_gene: TRBV5-6; d_gene: TRBD1; CDR3aa: CASSPDRGHNNEKLFF
j_gene: TRBJ2-7; v_gene: TRBV5-5; d_gene: TRBD2; CDR3aa: CASSLSLAGGESYEQYF
j_gene: TRBJ1-1; v_gene: TRBV5-6; d_gene: -; CDR3aa: CASSLGPLAEAFF
j_gene: TRBJ2-7; v_gene: TRBV20-1; d_gene: -; CDR3aa: CSARDLQGHEQYF
j_gene: TRBJ2-2; v_gene: TRBV9; d_gene: TRBD2; CDR3aa: CASEASGRNTGELFF
j_gene: TRBJ2-7; v_gene: TRBV28; d_gene: -; CDR3aa: CASLATAAYEQYF
j_gene: TRBJ2-1; v_gene: TRBV28; d_gene: -; CDR3aa: CASSRIRSSYNEQFF
j_gene: TRBJ1-2; v_gene: TRBV29-1; d_gene: TRBD1; CDR3aa: CSVEDRVDYGYTF
j_gene: TRBJ2-2; v_gene: TRBV21-1; d_gene: -; CDR3aa: CASSKLLERTNTGELFF
j_gene: TRBJ2-1; v_gene: TRBV29-1; d_gene: -; CDR3aa: CSVVYNEQFF
j_gene: TRBJ1-6; v_gene: TRBV25-1; d_gene: -; CDR3aa: CASSEGYSPLHF
j_gene: TRBJ2-1; v_gene: TRBV7-8; d_gene: -; CDR3aa: CASSPYEGPYNEQFF
j_gene: TRBJ2-1; v_gene: TRBV7-3; d_gene: TRBD2; CDR3aa: CASSLTSGGYNEQFF
j_gene: TRBJ1-1; v_gene: TRBV5-6; d_gene: TRBD1; CDR3aa: CASSLGQGIFMNTEAFF
j_gene: TRBJ2-1; v_gene: TRBV12-3/TRBV12-4; d_gene: -; CDR3aa: CASSLPPGWGPAYNEQFF
j_gene: TRBJ2-2; v_gene: TRBV10-3; d_gene: TRBD1; CDR3aa: CAIRTGVGELFF
j_gene: TRBJ1-1; v_gene: TRBV10-3; d_gene: TRBD1; CDR3aa: CAISDRPATGVNTEAFF
j_gene: TRBJ1-4; v_gene: TRBV7-8; d_gene: -; CDR3aa: CASSLWSGVEEKLFF
j_gene: TRBJ2-1; v_gene: TRBV11-2; d_gene: -; CDR3aa: CASSLVERRQFSVLQQFF
j_gene: TRBJ1-1; v_gene: TRBV29-1; d_gene: TRBD1; CDR3aa: CSGTGEDTEAFF
j_gene: TRBJ2-3; v_gene: TRBV12-3/TRBV12-4; d_gene: -; CDR3aa: CASSNRGTDTQYF
j_gene: TRBJ2-7; v_gene: TRBV12-3/TRBV12-4; d_gene: -; CDR3aa: CASSLTSVALREQYF